A selection of T cell receptor beta chains follows, all from one sample in a study of T cell responses to AZD1222 COVID-19 vaccine. Sequencing was performed with immunoSEQ multiplex PCR; in TCRdb, only in-frame clones are kept and a portion is missing. The sample includes 100,000 or so clones, 70% to 90% of them seen just once. The sequenced sample was peripheral blood, obtained on day 0 of AZD1222 vaccination. Receptors were obtained from an adult in good health. The CDR3 runs from the conserved cysteine through the conserved F or W. The D gene is left open where the match is weak. Clone size is not always given. Where it is, it says once, few, many or a class for expanded clones.

v_call	d_call	j_call	clone_size	cdr3_nt	cdr3_aa
TRBV7-6	.	TRBJ2-3	.	TGTGCCAGCAGCTTAGCTGCGGGGCTTAGCACAGATACGCAGTATTTT	CASSLAAGLSTDTQYF
TRBV11-2	.	TRBJ2-2	.	TGTGCCAGCAGCTCGGTCAAGGGGACCGGGGAGCTGTTTTTT	CASSSVKGTGELFF
TRBV4-1	TRBD1	TRBJ1-4	.	TGCGCCAGCAGCCCAGGGGGCGAGTCGGAAAAACTGTTTTTT	CASSPGGESEKLFF
TRBV5-1	.	TRBJ2-7	.	TGCGCCAGCAGCCCCTCAGGGGAGCCCTACGAGCAGTACTTC	CASSPSGEPYEQYF
TRBV7-3	TRBD1	TRBJ2-6	.	TGTGCCAGCAGCCCTAGGGATGGGACAGGAGTATCTGGGGCCAACGTCCTGACTTTC	CASSPRDGTGVSGANVLTF
TRBV12-3/TRBV12-4	TRBD2	TRBJ2-5	.	TGTGCCACCGACGTTAGCGGGAGTGAGACCCAGTACTTC	CATDVSGSETQYF
TRBV2	TRBD1	TRBJ1-1	few	TGTGCCAGCTGTGGACAGGTGAACACTGAAGCTTTCTTT	CASCGQVNTEAFF
TRBV7-9	.	TRBJ2-1	.	TGTGCCAGCAGCACCGACAGGAACCAGCAGTTCTTC	CASSTDRNQQFF
TRBV4-1	.	TRBJ1-1	.	TGCGCCAGCAGCCAACCCGCCGGGAACATGAACACTGAAGCTTTCTTT	CASSQPAGNMNTEAFF
TRBV11-3	.	TRBJ2-1	.	TGTGCCAGCAGCTTAGTCAGGGAACGCAATGAGCAGTTCTTC	CASSLVRERNEQFF
TRBV27	TRBD2	TRBJ2-2	.	TGTGCCAGCACCGTACTAGCGGGAGGACCCGGGGAGCTGTTTTTT	CASTVLAGGPGELFF
TRBV11-1	.	TRBJ2-6	.	TGTGCCAGCAGCTTACGTAGATTCTCTGGGGCCAACGTCCTGACTTTC	CASSLRRFSGANVLTF
TRBV9	.	TRBJ1-2	once	TGTGCCAGCAGCCCCGGGGGACGTGGCTACACCTTC	CASSPGGRGYTF
TRBV7-3	.	TRBJ1-2	.	TGTGCCAGCAGCTTAGGGGGACACTCCTCGGGTGGCTACACCTTC	CASSLGGHSSGGYTF
TRBV19	TRBD1	TRBJ2-2	.	TGTGCCAGCCAGGGGGTGGGGGAGCTGTTTTTT	CASQGVGELFF
TRBV6-2/TRBV6-3	.	TRBJ2-1	.	TGTGCCAGCAGTATCCACCCGGGCAGGAGTACCTACAATGAGCAGTTCTTC	CASSIHPGRSTYNEQFF
TRBV19	.	TRBJ2-1	once	TGTGCCAGTAGTATACTACCGGGCCCCCGTAGCGGTTCCTACAATGAGCAGTTCTTC	CASSILPGPRSGSYNEQFF
TRBV12-5	.	TRBJ2-2	.	TGTGCTAGTGGTTTGGAGGGTATGGAGGGGACGGCCGGGGAGCTGTTTTTT	CASGLEGMEGTAGELFF
TRBV19	TRBD2	TRBJ2-3	.	TGTGCCAGCGCAAGCGGGAGTAAGAGCACAGATACGCAGTATTTT	CASASGSKSTDTQYF
TRBV4-1	.	TRBJ1-1	once	TGCGCCAGCAGCCAAGCCGACAGGAACACTGAAGCTTTCTTT	CASSQADRNTEAFF
TRBV18	.	TRBJ1-3	.	TGTGCCAGCTCCCGGGCGGCACAGTCCTCTGGAAACACCATATATTTT	CASSRAAQSSGNTIYF
TRBV6-5	.	TRBJ1-6	.	TGTGCCAGCAGTTACCAGGGGACGAATTCACCCCTCCACTTT	CASSYQGTNSPLHF
TRBV11-2	TRBD1	TRBJ2-7	.	TGTGCCAGCAGCTTAGATCCTCCGGGACAGGGAAGGGACGAGCAGTACTTC	CASSLDPPGQGRDEQYF